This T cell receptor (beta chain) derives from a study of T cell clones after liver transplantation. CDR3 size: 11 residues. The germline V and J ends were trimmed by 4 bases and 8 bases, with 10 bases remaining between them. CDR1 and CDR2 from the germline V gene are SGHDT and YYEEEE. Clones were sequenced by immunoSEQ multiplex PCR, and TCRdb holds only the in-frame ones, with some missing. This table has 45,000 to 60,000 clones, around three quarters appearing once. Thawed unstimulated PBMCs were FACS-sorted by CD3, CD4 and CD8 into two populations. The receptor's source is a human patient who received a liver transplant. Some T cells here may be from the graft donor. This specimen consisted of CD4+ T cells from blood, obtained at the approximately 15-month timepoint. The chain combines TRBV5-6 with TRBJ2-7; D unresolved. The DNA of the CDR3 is TGTGCCAGCAGCCAAAAATCGCAGCAGTACTTC. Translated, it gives CASSQKSQQYF.